Given below is one TCR beta chain in context. The sample holds many counts of this clone. It lacks a known antigen. The read comes to an end 3 residues before the CDR3 does, leaving the germline J gene to fill in the end. Standard criteria, namely reduction of serum IgG, IgA and/or IgM below the normal range together with specific antibody deficiency, were applied for the diagnosis of CVID. The CVID group comprised some 44 subjects, roughly 15 female and roughly 29 male, aged about 8 to 64 years with a mean age of around 40. Predominantly Caucasian heritage was noted among both the CVID patients and the healthy controls. At the time of study participation, every CVID subject had been on replacement immunoglobulin therapy for one year or longer. No CVID subject was ill or taking immunomodulatory or immunosuppressive medication when blood was collected. Heparinized peripheral whole blood samples of roughly 5 to 8.5 ml were obtained from each donor. Genomic DNA from adults with common variable immune deficiency (CVID) and from healthy adult controls was used to sequence TCRbeta CDR3 repertoires. To isolate peripheral blood mononuclear cells, diluted blood was subjected to density centrifugation over Hypaque 1077 or Ficoll-Paque. Unsorted mononuclear cells served as the source of genomic DNA, which was extracted either by Qiagen column purification or by a centrifugation-based method.

The CDR3 sequence holds 15 residues, the cysteine and phenylalanine included. Part of the CDR3 DNA is given, 36 bases translated from base 1. The germline V gene provides CDR1 MDHEN and CDR2 SYDVKM. Here V drops 6 bases and J drops 4 bases, and the junction holds 6 bases not matched to any gene. This record comes from a study of T cell clonality in common variable immunodeficiency (dated by TCRdb to the mid-2010s). The paper's findings and limits, for the study overall: Reportedly, TCRbeta sequences from CVID had fewer deletions and N-nucleotide insertions, and highly modified clones with 13 or more V deletions were absent from CVID. TCRbeta clonality was higher in CVID subjects than in healthy controls (t-test p = 0.018), and the increase was most characteristic of about a third of subjects. Differences among patients in the CVID cohort limited the correlations between repertoire features and clinical complications. The authors noted that sequencing repertoires of T cell subpopulations would be needed to clarify what caused the increased clonality in CVID. Even though DNA input was the same, control samples had an average of about 80,000 unique sequences each, compared with approximately 30,000 in CVID samples. Healthy controls shared more TCRbeta clones with each other than CVID subjects shared among themselves (p < 0.0001).

Equivalent amounts of genomic DNA from CVID and control samples were used as sequencing input. For every sample, a 60 bp segment covering the rearranged TCRbeta CDR3 region was amplified and then sequenced. The immunoSEQ assay, a bias-corrected multiplex PCR combined with high-throughput sequencing, was used to amplify TCRbeta. The study's processing was this. Every unique nucleotide sequence was considered a clone and was annotated with V, D and J genes, copy number and frequency. Sequences were labeled productive if in frame, and non-productive if out of frame or containing stop codons. As previously described, clonality was computed from Shannon's entropy. Mean CDR3 Kyte-Doolittle hydropathy was derived from the predicted amino acid sequences of productive clones. Using the R hclust function, scaled V gene usage was clustered hierarchically with Manhattan distance and complete linkage. To assess clone sharing by CDR3 amino acid sequence, 12 repertoires per group were resampled over 100 rounds. The repertoires were searched for approximately 70 published EBV-specific and 245 published CMV-specific TCRbeta sequences. A couple of CVID samples that yielded fewer than 10,000 sequences were excluded from the analysis, so around 40 CVID repertoires were retained. The table was pulled from immuneACCESS by TCRdb, which kept in-frame rearrangements only. Such tables lose some clones; where checked, under half of the loss comes from unresolved V genes, and the rest has no known cause. The V and J calls and clone size come from that table; D and trimming were worked out from the DNA. The table puts just under 20,000 clones in this sample, none counted just once. The biggest ten clones account for about 2.5% of the sample.

The rearranged chain carries TRBV28 and TRBJ2-1, with TRBD1 matching 10 junction bases. The material sequenced was peripheral blood mononuclear cells. This TCR came from a human donor with common variable immunodeficiency. The sequenced part of the CDR3 DNA is TGTGCCAGCAGGACAGGGGGCAAAGAATACAATGAG. It codes for CASRTGGKEYNE. The entire CDR3 protein reads CASRTGGKEYNEQFF.